These 15 T cell receptor beta chains share one sample of origin, sequenced in a study of T-cell reconstitution after alpha-beta-depleted transplantation in children. Unique molecular identifiers were used in preparing the TCRbeta library. TCRdb passed the PCR reads through MiXCR, listing each CDR3 protein once. There are just under 150,000 distinct CDR3 sequences in the sample; around 9% occur only once, and 15% to 20% lies in the top ten. This specimen consisted of PBMCs, mostly from graft donor cells, obtained 180 days after TCRalphabeta/CD19-depleted stem cell transplant. These receptor sequences come from a female patient between 2 and 15 years old who had a stem cell transplant for congenital amegakaryocytic thrombocytopenia, so the T cells may come from the graft donor.

In this sample, this clonotype turned up many times. The rearrangement joins TRBV27 to TRBJ1-4; D possibly corresponds to TRBD1 (5 bases). Germline CDR1 reads MNHEY; CDR2 reads SMNVEV (reference sequence). The CDR3 has 14 residues. Deletions cut 0 bases from V and 7 bases from J, with 9 bases between. Here the CDR3 DNA reads TGTGCCAGCAGTTTATCAGGGACTCCTGAAAAACTGTTTTTT. It is translated as CASSLSGTPEKLFF.

This clonotype was seen more than once but under ten times. The rearrangement uses TRBV28 and TRBJ2-1; TRBD2 might be the D (5 bases). The CDR3 is 16 amino acids. Germline V CDR1 and CDR2: MDHEN, SYDVKM. The V gene lost 7 bases and the J gene lost 6 bases, with 22 bases spanning the gap. The CDR3 loop is CASIYDDTRPLNEQFF. The CDR3 region has the DNA TGTGCCAGCATTTACGACGACACTAGACCCCTCAATGAGCAGTTCTTC. The full variable domain, rest sourced from reference TRBV28 and TRBJ2-1, is DVKVTQSSRYLVKRTGEKVFLECVQDMDHENMFWYRQDPGLGLRLIYFSYDVKMKEKGDIPEGYSVSREKKERFSLILESASTNQTSMYLCASIYDDTRPLNEQFFGPGTRLTVL.

This clonotype appeared many times. The CDR3 here is CASREWGGEQYF. The CDR3 DNA follows: TGTGCCAGCAGAGAATGGGGTGGCGAGCAGTACTTC. The chain recombines TRBV7-2 with TRBJ2-7, with unresolved D. This CDR3 has 12 residues. Germline V gene sequence: CDR1 SGHTA, CDR2 FQGNSA. V dropped 6 bases and J dropped 6 bases, with 12 bases sitting between them. The full variable domain, in which reference TRBV7-2 and TRBJ2-7 provide the parts outside the CDR3, is GAGVSQSPSNKVTEKGKDVELRCDPISGHTALYWYRQSLGQGLEFLIYFQGNSAPDKSGLPSDRFSAERTGGSVSTLTIQRTQQEDSAVYLCASREWGGEQYFGPGTRLTVT.

This clonotype was counted at least ten times. The CDR3 DNA reads as TGCGCCAGCAGCTTAATTATAGACAGCCCCGGGGAGCTGTTTTTT. Protein: CASSLIIDSPGELFF. This chain links TRBV5-1 with TRBJ2-2; weak D call: TRBD1 (5 bases). Germline V lookup: CDR1 SGHRS, CDR2 YFSETQ. The germline V and J ends were trimmed by 2 bases and 6 bases, with 14 bases remaining between them. This CDR3 spans 15 amino acids.

Note on this clonotype: This may be a read error: a much more frequent sequence differs by one nucleotide. V and J are TRBV28 and TRBJ1-1; unclear D gene. Germline values: CDR1 MDHEN, CDR2 SYDVKM. V was shortened by 3 bases and J by 6 bases, with 14 bases between the two germline ends. This CDR3 comprises 14 residues. The CDR3 spells CASSFGPGWPEAFF. In DNA form, the CDR3 reads TGTGCCAGCAGTTTCGGGCCTGGGTGGCCTGAAGCTTTCTTT.

The chain combines TRBV19 with TRBJ2-2; TRBD2 is a possible D gene (5 bases). Deletions cut 8 bases from V and 0 bases from J, with 16 bases between. CDR3 size: 16 residues. Germline CDR1 reads LNHDA; CDR2 reads SQIVND (reference sequence). The CDR3 DNA reads TGTGCCAGTGCTAATCCCCGGGGTACGAACACCGGGGAGCTGTTTTTT. It specifies CASANPRGTNTGELFF.

The chain joins TRBV12-3 or TRBV12-4 to TRBJ2-2; tentatively, D is TRBD1 or TRBD2 (5 bases each). Trimming pared 5 bases from V and 1 base from J, leaving 11 bases between. The CDR3 extends over 15 amino acids. The CDR3 loop is CASSPRDGNTGELFF. The CDR3 nucleotides read TGTGCCAGCAGTCCCAGGGACGGGAACACCGGGGAGCTGTTTTTT.

On this clonotype itself: A much larger clone differs from this one at a single base, so this may be a read error. Without the conserved terminal phenylalanine or tryptophan, this CDR3 likely stems from a read error. The J gene is TRBJ1-1, the V gene TRBV18; 10 bases line up with TRBD1. The germline V gene has CDR1 KGHSH and CDR2 LQKENI. This CDR3 has 14 residues. V lost 3 bases, J lost 3 bases, and 1 base stayed unmatched. The CDR3 sequence: CASSPDRGYTEAFL. Written as DNA, the CDR3 is TGTGCCAGCTCACCGGACAGGGGGTACACTGAAGCTTTCCTT.

This clonotype occurred a few times. This rearrangement joins TRBV6-1 to TRBJ1-3, with D hard to call. Germline V CDR1 and CDR2: MNHNS, SASEGT. Between the trimmed V and J ends, which lost 6 bases and 9 bases, there was a span of 27 bases. CDR3 length: 17 residues. The CDR3 DNA is TGTGCCAGCAGCCGAAACGGCCGGGTCTCCGAAGGGTTCACCATATATTTT. Amino acids: CASSRNGRVSEGFTIYF.

This clonotype was counted ten times or more. V and J are TRBV2 and TRBJ2-3; D is possibly TRBD2 (5 bases). Germline V CDR1 and CDR2: SNHLY, FYNNEI. V gave up 8 bases and J gave up 6 bases, with 15 bases separating them. The CDR3 covers 13 residues. The CDR3 protein is CASGSLTGDTQYF. CDR3 in DNA: TGTGCCAGCGGGAGCCTTACGGGCGATACGCAGTATTTT.

This clonotype was detected many times. The chain carries TRBV28 and TRBJ1-1, with D perhaps TRBD1 (6 bases). CDR1 and CDR2 from the germline V gene are MDHEN and SYDVKM. CDR3 length: 15 residues. Trimming left V 7 bases short and J 1 base short, with 16 bases between. The CDR3 reads CASNPWAGENTEAFF. The CDR3 nucleotides are TGTGCCAGCAACCCTTGGGCAGGGGAGAACACTGAAGCTTTCTTT.

The V gene is TRBV14, the J gene TRBJ1-3; no definite D call. The CDR3 totals 12 residues. The germline CDR1 and CDR2 sequences are SGHDN and FVKESK. Deletions cut 4 bases from V and 5 bases from J, with 6 bases between. The CDR3 spells CASSPVRNTIYF. The CDR3 coding sequence is TGTGCCAGCAGCCCGGTGAGAAACACCATATATTTT. Variable domain in full (rest from reference TRBV14 and TRBJ1-3): EAGVTQFPSHSVIEKGQTVTLRCDPISGHDNLYWYRRVMGKEIKFLLHFVKESKQDESGMPNNRFLAERTGGTYSTLKVQPAELEDSGVYFCASSPVRNTIYFGEGSWLTVV.

This clonotype was observed a handful of times. The rearrangement uses TRBV24-1 and TRBJ2-3; TRBD1 agrees at 8 bases. V shed 5 bases and J 8 bases; nucleotides not matched to a gene: 2. The CDR3 contains 12 residues. The germline V gene encodes CDR1 KGHDR and CDR2 SFDVKD. CDR3 residues: CATSGQGFTQYF. The CDR3 DNA is TGTGCCACCAGTGGACAGGGGTTTACGCAGTATTTT.

This clonotype was observed a handful of times. The gene calls are TRBV2 and TRBJ2-1; 9 nucleotides agree with TRBD1. J gave up 4 bases and V 7 bases, and 8 bases lay outside the gene matches. The CDR3 consists of 15 residues. Germline V gene lookup returns CDR1 SNHLY and CDR2 FYNNEI. CDR3 sequence (DNA): TGTGCCAGCAACACTCCGGGACAGGGTTACAATGAGCAGTTCTTC. Amino acid sequence: CASNTPGQGYNEQFF.

In this sample, this clonotype turned up many times. The CDR3 DNA sequence: TGCGCCAGCAGCTTGGAACTAGCGGGAGCCGGGGAGCTGTTTTTT. It is translated as CASSLELAGAGELFF. The chain has TRBV5-1 and TRBJ2-2; 11 positions agree with TRBD2. There are 15 residues in the CDR3. Per germline, CDR1 SGHRS and CDR2 YFSETQ. V lost 0 bases and J lost 6; bases outside the gene matches: 1.